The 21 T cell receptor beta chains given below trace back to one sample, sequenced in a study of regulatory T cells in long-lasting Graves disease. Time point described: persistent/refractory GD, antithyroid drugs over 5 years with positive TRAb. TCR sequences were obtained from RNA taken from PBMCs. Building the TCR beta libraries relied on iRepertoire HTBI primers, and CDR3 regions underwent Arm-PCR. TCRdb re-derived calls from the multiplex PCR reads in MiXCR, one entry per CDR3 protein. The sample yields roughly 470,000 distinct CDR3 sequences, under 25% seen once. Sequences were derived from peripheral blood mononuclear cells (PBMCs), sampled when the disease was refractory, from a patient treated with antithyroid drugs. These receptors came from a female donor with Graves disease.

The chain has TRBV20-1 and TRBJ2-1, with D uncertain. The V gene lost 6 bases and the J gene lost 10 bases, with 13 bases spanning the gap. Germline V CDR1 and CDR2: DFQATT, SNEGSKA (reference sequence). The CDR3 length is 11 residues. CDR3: CSAALASEQFF. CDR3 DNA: TGCAGTGCCGCCCTGGCGAGCGAGCAGTTCTTC.

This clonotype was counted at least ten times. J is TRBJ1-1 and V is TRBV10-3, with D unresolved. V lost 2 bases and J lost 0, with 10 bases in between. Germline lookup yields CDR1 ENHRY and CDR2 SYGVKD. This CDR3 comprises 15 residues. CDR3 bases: TGTGCCATCAGTGAGGCAGGCCGAATGAACACTGAAGCTTTCTTT. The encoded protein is CAISEAGRMNTEAFF.

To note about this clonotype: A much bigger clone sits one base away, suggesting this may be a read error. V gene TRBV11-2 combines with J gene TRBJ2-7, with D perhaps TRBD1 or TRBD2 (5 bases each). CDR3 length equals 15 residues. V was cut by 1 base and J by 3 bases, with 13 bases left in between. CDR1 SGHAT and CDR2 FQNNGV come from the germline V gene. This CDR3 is CASSLGMGPFYEQYF. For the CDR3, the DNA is TGTGCCAGCAGCTTAGGTATGGGACCTTTCTACGAGCAGTACTTC.

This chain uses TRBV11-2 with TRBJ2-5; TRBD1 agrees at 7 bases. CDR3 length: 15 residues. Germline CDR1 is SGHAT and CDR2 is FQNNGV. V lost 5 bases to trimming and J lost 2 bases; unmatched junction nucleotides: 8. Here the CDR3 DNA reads TGTGCCAGCAGCCAAACCCGGGGACAGCAAGAGACCCAGTACTTC. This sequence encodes CASSQTRGQQETQYF.

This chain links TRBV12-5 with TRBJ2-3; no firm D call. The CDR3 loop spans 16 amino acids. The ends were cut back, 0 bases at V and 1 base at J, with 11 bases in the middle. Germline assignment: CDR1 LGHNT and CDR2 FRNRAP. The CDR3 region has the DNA TGTGCTAGTGGTTTGGTACTTCGTGGAGGCACAGATACGCAGTATTTT. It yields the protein CASGLVLRGGTDTQYF.

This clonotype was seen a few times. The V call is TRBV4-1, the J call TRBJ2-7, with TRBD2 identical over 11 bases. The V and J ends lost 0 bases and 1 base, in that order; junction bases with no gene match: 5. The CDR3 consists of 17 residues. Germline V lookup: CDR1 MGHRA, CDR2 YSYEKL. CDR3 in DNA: TGCGCCAGCAGCCAAGAGACTAGCGGGGCCTGGTCCTACGAGCAGTACTTC. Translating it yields CASSQETSGAWSYEQYF.

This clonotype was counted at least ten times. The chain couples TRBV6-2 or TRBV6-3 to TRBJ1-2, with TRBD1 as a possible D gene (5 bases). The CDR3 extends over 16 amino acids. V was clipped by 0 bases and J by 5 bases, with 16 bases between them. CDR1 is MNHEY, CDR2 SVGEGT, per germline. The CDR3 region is CASSYSVDTDIYGYTF. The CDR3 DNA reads TGTGCCAGCAGTTACTCGGTGGACACCGATATTTATGGCTACACCTTC.

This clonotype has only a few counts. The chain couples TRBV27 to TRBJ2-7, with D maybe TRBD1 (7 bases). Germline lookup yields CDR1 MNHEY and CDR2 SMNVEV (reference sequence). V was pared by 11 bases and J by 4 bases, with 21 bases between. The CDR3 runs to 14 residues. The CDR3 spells CASWRGLIGYEQYF. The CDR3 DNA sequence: TGTGCCTCATGGAGGGGGCTTATCGGTTACGAGCAGTACTTC.

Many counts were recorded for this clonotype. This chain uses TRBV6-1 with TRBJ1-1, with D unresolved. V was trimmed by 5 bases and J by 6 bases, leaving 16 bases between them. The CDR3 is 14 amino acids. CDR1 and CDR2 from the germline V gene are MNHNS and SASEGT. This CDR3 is CASSPDLMAPEAFF. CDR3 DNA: TGTGCCAGCAGTCCAGATCTGATGGCGCCTGAAGCTTTCTTT.

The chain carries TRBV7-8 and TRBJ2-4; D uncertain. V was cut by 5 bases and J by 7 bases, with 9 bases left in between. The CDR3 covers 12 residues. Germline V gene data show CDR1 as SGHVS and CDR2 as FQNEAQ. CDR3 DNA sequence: TGTGCCAGCAGCGATGGACGTAACATTCAGTACTTC. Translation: CASSDGRNIQYF.

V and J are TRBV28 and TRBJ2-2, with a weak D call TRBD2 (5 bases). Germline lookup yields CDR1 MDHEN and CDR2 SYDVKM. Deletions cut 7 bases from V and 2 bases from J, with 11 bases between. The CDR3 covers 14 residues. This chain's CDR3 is CASTPDFNTGELFF. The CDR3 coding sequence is TGTGCCAGCACCCCGGACTTTAACACCGGGGAGCTGTTTTTT.

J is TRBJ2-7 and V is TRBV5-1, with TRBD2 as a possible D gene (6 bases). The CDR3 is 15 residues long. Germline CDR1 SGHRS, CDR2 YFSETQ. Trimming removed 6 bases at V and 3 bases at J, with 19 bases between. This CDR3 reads CASNTGESGNYEQYF. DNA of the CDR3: TGCGCCAGCAACACGGGGGAGAGTGGGAACTACGAGCAGTACTTC.

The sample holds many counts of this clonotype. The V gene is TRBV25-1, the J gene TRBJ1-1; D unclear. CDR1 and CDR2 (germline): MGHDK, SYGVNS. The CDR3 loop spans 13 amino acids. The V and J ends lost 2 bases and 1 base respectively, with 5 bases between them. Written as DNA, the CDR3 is TGTGCCAGCAGTGAAGGCCAGAACACTGAAGCTTTCTTT. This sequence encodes CASSEGQNTEAFF.

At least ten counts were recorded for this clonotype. CDR3 loop: CASYGGTYEQYF. CDR3 nucleotide sequence: TGTGCCAGCTATGGCGGGACCTACGAGCAGTACTTC. The V call is TRBV28, the J call TRBJ2-7; D is perhaps TRBD2 (6 bases). V shed 8 bases and J shed 2 bases, with 10 bases lying between them. From germline, CDR1 is MDHEN and CDR2 SYDVKM. This CDR3 has 12 amino acids.

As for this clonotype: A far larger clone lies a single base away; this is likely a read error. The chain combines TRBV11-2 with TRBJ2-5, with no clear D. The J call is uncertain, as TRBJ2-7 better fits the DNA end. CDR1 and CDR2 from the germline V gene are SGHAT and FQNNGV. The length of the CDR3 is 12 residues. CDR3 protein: CARSPRLYEQYF. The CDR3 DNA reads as TGTGCCCGCAGCCCCCGGCTTTACGAGCAGTACTTC.

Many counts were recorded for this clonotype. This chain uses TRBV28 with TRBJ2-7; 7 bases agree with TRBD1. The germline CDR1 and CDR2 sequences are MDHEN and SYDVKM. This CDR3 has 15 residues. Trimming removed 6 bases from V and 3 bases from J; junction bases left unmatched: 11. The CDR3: CASREHRGSGYEQYF. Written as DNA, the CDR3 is TGTGCCAGCAGGGAACACAGGGGATCGGGCTACGAGCAGTACTTC.

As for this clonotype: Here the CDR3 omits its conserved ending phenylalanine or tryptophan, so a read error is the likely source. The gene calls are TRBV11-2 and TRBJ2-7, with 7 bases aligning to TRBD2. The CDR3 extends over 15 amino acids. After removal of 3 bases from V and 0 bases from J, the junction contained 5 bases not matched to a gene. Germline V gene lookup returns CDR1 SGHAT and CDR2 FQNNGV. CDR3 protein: CASSFYSGASYEQYL. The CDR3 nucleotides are TGTGCCAGCAGCTTCTACAGCGGGGCCTCCTACGAGCAGTACCTC.

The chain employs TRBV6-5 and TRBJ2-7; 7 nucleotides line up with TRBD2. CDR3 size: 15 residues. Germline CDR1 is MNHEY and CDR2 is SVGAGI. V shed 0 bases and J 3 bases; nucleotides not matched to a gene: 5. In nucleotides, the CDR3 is TGTGCCAGCAGTTACTCGAGCGGGAAAGGCTACGAGCAGTACTTC. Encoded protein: CASSYSSGKGYEQYF.

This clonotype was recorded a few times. The CDR3 region is CASSTWTGGTGANVLTF. DNA for the CDR3: TGTGCCAGCAGCACTTGGACCGGGGGGACTGGGGCCAACGTCCTGACTTTC. V usage is TRBV6-1 and J usage is TRBJ2-6; 7 bases agree with TRBD2. V dropped 6 bases and J dropped 2; count of bases not matched to a gene: 10. The CDR3 is 17 residues long. Germline CDR1 is MNHNS and CDR2 is SASEGT.

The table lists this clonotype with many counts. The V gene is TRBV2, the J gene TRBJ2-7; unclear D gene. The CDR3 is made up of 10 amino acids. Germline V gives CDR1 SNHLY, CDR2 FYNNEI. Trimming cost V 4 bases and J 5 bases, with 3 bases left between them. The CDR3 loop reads CASSVNEQYF. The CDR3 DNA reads TGTGCCAGCAGTGTAAACGAGCAGTACTTC.

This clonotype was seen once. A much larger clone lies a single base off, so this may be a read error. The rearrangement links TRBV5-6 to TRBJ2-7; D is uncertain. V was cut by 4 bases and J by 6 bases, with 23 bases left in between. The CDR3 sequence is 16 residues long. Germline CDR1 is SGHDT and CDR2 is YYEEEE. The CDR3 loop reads CASSGQTAVTLLEQYF. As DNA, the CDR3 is TGTGCCAGCAGCGGTCAGACCGCGGTTACCCTACTCGAGCAGTACTTC.